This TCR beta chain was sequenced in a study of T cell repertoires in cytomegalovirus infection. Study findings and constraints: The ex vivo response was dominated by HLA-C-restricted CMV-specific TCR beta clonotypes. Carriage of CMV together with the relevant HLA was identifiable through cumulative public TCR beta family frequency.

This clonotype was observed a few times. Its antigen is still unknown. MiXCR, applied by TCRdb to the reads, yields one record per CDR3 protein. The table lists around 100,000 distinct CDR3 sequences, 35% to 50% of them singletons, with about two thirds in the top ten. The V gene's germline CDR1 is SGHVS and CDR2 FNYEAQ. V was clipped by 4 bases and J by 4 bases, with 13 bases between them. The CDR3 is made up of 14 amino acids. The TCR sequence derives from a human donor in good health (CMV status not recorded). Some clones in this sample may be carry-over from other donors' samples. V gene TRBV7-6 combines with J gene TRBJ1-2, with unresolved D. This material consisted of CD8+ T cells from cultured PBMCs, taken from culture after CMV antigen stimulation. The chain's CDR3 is CASSSGDVAYGYTF. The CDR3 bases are TGTGCCAGCAGCTCCGGCGACGTCGCCTATGGCTACACCTTC.